This T cell receptor (beta chain) was observed in a study of cytotoxic CD8 clonotypes in ibrutinib-treated CLL. Overall study: Of the patients, about 12 were relapsed/refractory, some 15 treatment-naive and fewer than 18 IGHV unmutated. Partial responders around 24, complete 2; about 12 progressed and around 15 stayed in remission by median about 5.5 years. General study points: Against age-matched healthy donors, baseline clonality ran higher and tracked circulating CD8+ T-cell counts.

Germline trimming cut 4 bases from V and 4 bases from J; bases unmatched to any gene: 12. The CDR3 has 18 residues. The germline V gene encodes CDR1 SGDLS and CDR2 YYNGEE. Sequenced by immunoSEQ multiplex PCR; TCRdb stores in-frame clones only, minus some. The repertoire has fewer than 35,000 clones, approximately 57% of them found once; the top ten carry about 5%. This clone was counted between two and nine times. What it binds is unknown. The sample was PBMCs, taken before ibrutinib treatment. This sequence was found in a human donor with chronic lymphocytic leukemia. This chain uses TRBV9 with TRBJ2-6; 9 nucleotides align to TRBD2. The CDR3 nucleotides read TGTGCCAGCAGCCTCAGATCTGGCGGGGGGGCCGGGGCCAACGTCCTGACTTTC. This translates into CASSLRSGGGAGANVLTF.